This T cell receptor (beta chain) originates from a study of identical twins. Study results and limitations: The study found that models underestimated out-of-frame TCR alpha sharing in monozygotic twins. Researchers caution that invariant MAIT and iNKT cells could partly confound zero-insertion analyses. With abundant cord blood beta clonotypes, insertions were fewer; memory repertoires showed no such pattern.

TCRdb independently ran MiXCR on the 5' RACE reads; one entry per CDR3 protein. The sample contains under 900,000 distinct CDR3 sequences, around an eighth of which appear only once. This clonotype appeared a few times. No antigen is known for it. The V gene end was trimmed by 3 bases and the J gene end by 6 bases; junction bases not matched to a gene: 9. The CDR3 spans 15 residues. This same sample was also part of a study on yellow fever vaccine responses in identical twins.

The sequenced sample was PBMCs. The V and J genes are TRBV12-3 or TRBV12-4 and TRBJ1-2; 8 bases are shared with TRBD1. The clonotype was recovered from a woman between 18 and 29 years old in good health. The CDR3 DNA is TGTGCCAGCAGTTTGGCAGGACAGGGAGGTGATGGCTACACCTTC. Protein product: CASSLAGQGGDGYTF.